Following are 23 T cell receptor beta chains from one sample sequenced in a study of T cell responses to AZD1222 COVID-19 vaccine. Assay used: immunoSEQ multiplex PCR; TCRdb lists only in-frame clones, some missing. Here the sample spans over 150,000 clones, around nine tenths being singletons. This sample comprised peripheral blood, obtained on day 0 of AZD1222 vaccination. The receptors originated from an adult in good health.

This clone appeared once. The V call is TRBV12-5, the J call TRBJ1-5, with no clear D. The CDR3 loop spans 13 amino acids. Germline V gene data show CDR1 as LGHNT and CDR2 as FRNRAP. CDR3 region: CDPPDSSNQPQHF. As DNA, the CDR3 is TGTGACCCACCGGACTCTAGCAATCAGCCCCAGCATTTT.

The chain uses TRBV9 and TRBJ2-2; possible D gene TRBD2, 6 bases. Germline V CDR1 and CDR2: SGDLS, YYNGEE. This CDR3 contains 12 residues. Trimming removed 3 bases from V and 7 bases from J, with 7 bases in between. CDR3 region: CASSAGGGELFF. DNA for the CDR3: TGTGCCAGCAGCGCCGGGGGCGGGGAGCTGTTTTTT.

The chain couples TRBV18 to TRBJ1-1, with 8 nucleotides matching TRBD1. The CDR3 is 16 amino acids. V lost 4 bases to trimming and J lost 5 bases; unmatched junction nucleotides: 12. Germline CDR1 is KGHSH and CDR2 is LQKENI. CDR3 loop: CASSLPNGQGGTEAFF. DNA of the CDR3: TGTGCCAGCTCACTACCCAACGGACAGGGAGGAACTGAAGCTTTCTTT.

The rearrangement uses TRBV2 and TRBJ2-5, with D unclear. The V end was cut by 6 bases, the J end by 4 bases, with 9 bases between. The germline gives CDR1 SNHLY, CDR2 FYNNEI. The CDR3 extends over 12 amino acids. CDR3 sequence: CASSSFTETQYF. The CDR3 coding sequence is TGTGCCAGCAGCTCCTTCACAGAGACCCAGTACTTC.

The rearrangement uses TRBV6-2 or TRBV6-3 and TRBJ2-5; D gene unclear. CDR3 size: 13 residues. Between the trimmed V and J ends, which lost 2 bases and 5 bases, there was a span of 9 bases. CDR1 is MNHEY and CDR2 is SVGEGT in the germline V gene. Here the CDR3 reads CASSYNIRETQYF. In nucleotides, the CDR3 is TGTGCCAGCAGTTACAACATCCGGGAGACCCAGTACTTC.

The DNA for the CDR3 is TGTGCCAGCTCACCGGGCGGGGCATGGCAAGAGACCCAGTACTTC. Amino acids: CASSPGGAWQETQYF. The chain recombines TRBV18 with TRBJ2-5; tentatively, D is TRBD2 (6 bases). CDR1 and CDR2 (germline): KGHSH, LQKENI. Trimming stripped 3 bases from V and 2 bases from J, with 13 bases between. This CDR3 has 15 amino acids.

This chain links TRBV30 with TRBJ1-5, with a possible D match to TRBD1 (6 bases). This CDR3 has 14 residues. The germline V gene has CDR1 GTSNPN and CDR2 SVGIG (reference sequence). V gave up 4 bases and J gave up 0 bases, with 10 bases separating them. The DNA for the CDR3 is TGTGCCTGGACAGGGGACATTAGCAATCAGCCCCAGCATTTT. Residues: CAWTGDISNQPQHF.

The chain uses TRBV30 and TRBJ1-5; D is undetermined. This CDR3 contains 13 residues. Trimming took 2 bases from V and 7 from J, leaving 12 bases between them. Germline V gene sequence: CDR1 GTSNPN, CDR2 SVGIG (reference sequence). The CDR3: CAWSPRTAQPQHF. The CDR3, as DNA: TGTGCCTGGAGTCCCCGGACCGCGCAGCCCCAGCATTTT.

As for this clone: Germline and junction disagree at one end, which may indicate a read error. This sequence joins TRBV10-2 and TRBJ2-5; TRBD1 agrees at 10 bases. This CDR3 has 13 amino acids. Germline CDR1 WSHSY, CDR2 SAAADI. CDR3 sequence: CARRGQGRGTQYF. The CDR3 DNA follows: TGCGCCCGCAGGGGACAGGGGAGGGGGACCCAGTACTTC.

The chain joins TRBV29-1 to TRBJ2-4, with D perhaps TRBD1 (6 bases). The germline V and J ends were trimmed by 5 bases and 0 bases, with 20 bases remaining between them. The CDR3 is made up of 17 amino acids. Germline-derived CDR1 and CDR2 are SQVTM and ANQGSEA. Here the CDR3 reads CSVTRDTNSLAKNIQYF. The CDR3 nucleotides are TGCAGCGTTACCCGGGACACAAATTCCTTAGCCAAAAACATTCAGTACTTC. The full variable domain, with the rest looked up from reference TRBV29-1 and TRBJ2-4, is SAVISQKPSRDICQRGTSLTIQCQVDSQVTMMFWYRQQPGQSLTLIATANQGSEATYESGFVIDKFPISRPNLTFSTLTVSNMSPEDSSIYLCSVTRDTNSLAKNIQYFGAGTRLSVL.

The V and J genes are TRBV19 and TRBJ1-6; no clear D gene. The CDR3 covers 14 residues. Germline V gene data show CDR1 as LNHDA and CDR2 as SQIVND (reference sequence). V shed 2 bases and J shed 8 bases, with 10 bases lying between them. For the CDR3, the DNA is TGTGCCAGTAGTATATCAAGGGCTGATTCACCCCTCCACTTT. Translated, it gives CASSISRADSPLHF.

This chain uses TRBV19 with TRBJ2-1; D remains unclear. This CDR3 is 14 amino acids long. Trimming removed 1 base from V and 8 bases from J, with 12 bases in between. Germline assignment: CDR1 LNHDA and CDR2 SQIVND (reference sequence). The CDR3 is CASSIGLALDEQFF. CDR3 nucleotide sequence: TGTGCCAGTAGTATAGGATTAGCTCTGGATGAGCAGTTCTTC.

The chain carries TRBV24-1 and TRBJ2-1; D is perhaps TRBD1 (5 bases). The CDR3 loop spans 13 amino acids. V was shortened by 3 bases and J by 13 bases, with 15 bases between the two germline ends. Germline values: CDR1 KGHDR, CDR2 SFDVKD. CDR3 sequence reads: CATSDGAPRRQFF. The CDR3 region has the DNA TGTGCCACCAGTGATGGGGCACCCCGCCGACAGTTCTTC.

The count of this clone is one. This chain uses TRBV12-3 or TRBV12-4 with TRBJ1-1, with unresolved D. The CDR3 length is 12 residues. The ends were cut back, 10 bases at V and 0 bases at J, with 9 bases in the middle. CDR3 sequence reads: CATTRLNTEAFF. CDR3 bases: TGTGCCACAACGCGCCTGAACACTGAAGCTTTCTTT.

The V gene is TRBV28, the J gene TRBJ2-5; 12 bases line up with TRBD2. This CDR3 comprises 15 residues. Germline CDR1 reads MDHEN; CDR2 reads SYDVKM. Germline trimming cut 4 bases from V and 2 bases from J; bases unmatched to any gene: 2. The CDR3 is CASSWTSGEQETQYF. The CDR3 coding sequence is TGTGCCAGCAGTTGGACTAGCGGGGAGCAAGAGACCCAGTACTTC.

The chain carries TRBV19 and TRBJ1-4; maybe TRBD1 (6 bases). CDR1 is LNHDA and CDR2 is SQIVND in the germline V gene (reference sequence). V was shortened by 7 bases and J by 8 bases, with 14 bases between the two germline ends. The CDR3 spans 13 residues. The CDR3 reads CASNPRGREKLFF. As DNA, the CDR3 is TGTGCCAGTAACCCCAGGGGTAGGGAAAAACTGTTTTTT.

Here the CDR3 DNA reads TGCGCCAGCAGCCGCGATACGGGGCAGGGGAAAAACATTCAGTACTTC. Protein sequence: CASSRDTGQGKNIQYF. The gene calls are TRBV5-1 and TRBJ2-4, with a weak D call TRBD1 (6 bases). V shed 4 bases and J shed 4 bases, with 18 bases lying between them. This CDR3 is built from 16 residues. The germline V gene encodes CDR1 SGHRS and CDR2 YFSETQ.

The chain joins TRBV5-8 to TRBJ1-1, with 8 bases that match TRBD1. Germline assignment: CDR1 SGHTS and CDR2 YDEGEE. The CDR3 loop spans 16 amino acids. V was clipped by 1 base and J by 4 bases; unmatched bases: 9. The CDR3 loop is CASSLRTGLGSTEAFF. CDR3 nucleotides: TGTGCCAGCAGCTTGAGGACAGGGCTTGGCAGCACTGAAGCTTTCTTT. Variable domain in full (rest from reference TRBV5-8 and TRBJ1-1): EAGVTQSPTHLIKTRGQQATLRCSPISGHTSVYWYQQALGLGLQFLLWYDEGEERNRGNFPPRFSGRQFPNYSSELNVNALELEDSALYLCASSLRTGLGSTEAFFGQGTRLTVV.

The chain uses TRBV2 and TRBJ1-1; TRBD1 aligns across 7 bases. Trimming removed 8 bases from V and 3 bases from J; junction bases left unmatched: 9. Looked up from germline, CDR1 is SNHLY and CDR2 is FYNNEI. The CDR3 is 14 amino acids. DNA of the CDR3: TGTGCCAGCTGTGCAGGGGGTCCCTACACTGAAGCTTTCTTT. It translates to CASCAGGPYTEAFF.

The chain is built from TRBV6-5 and TRBJ1-2, with a weak D call TRBD1 (5 bases). This CDR3 has 16 amino acids. V was trimmed by 2 bases and J by 0 bases, leaving 13 bases between them. Looked up from germline, CDR1 is MNHEY and CDR2 is SVGAGI. CDR3 in DNA: TGTGCCAGCAGTTACGGAGGGGCCCCAACTAACTATGGCTACACCTTC. Translating it yields CASSYGGAPTNYGYTF.

This chain joins TRBV19 and TRBJ2-7; 7 nucleotides align to TRBD2. The CDR3 is made up of 14 amino acids. Germline V gene data show CDR1 as LNHDA and CDR2 as SQIVND (reference sequence). The V and J ends lost 3 bases and 3 bases, in that order; junction bases with no gene match: 5. The CDR3 DNA reads TGTGCCAGTAGTATGCTAGCGGACAACTACGAGCAGTACTTC. Translated: CASSMLADNYEQYF.

Worth noting for this clone: The junction differs from germline at one of its ends, possibly a read error. The chain combines TRBV10-3 with TRBJ2-3; TRBD2 agrees at 7 bases. The CDR3 is 12 residues long. Germline lookup yields CDR1 ENHRY and CDR2 SYGVKD. The CDR3 region has the DNA TGTGCCTTCAGCGGGACGGCAGATACGCAGTATTTT. Protein: CAFSGTADTQYF.

In its sample, this clone was seen once. The chain combines TRBV27 with TRBJ2-7; 9 bases match TRBD1. Germline lookup yields CDR1 MNHEY and CDR2 SMNVEV (reference sequence). The ends lost 9 bases at V and 6 bases at J; junction bases unmatched: 15. The CDR3 is 15 amino acids. The CDR3 here is CASSKRGTGWLEQYF. In nucleotides, the CDR3 is TGTGCCAGTTCAAAGAGGGGGACAGGGTGGCTCGAGCAGTACTTC.